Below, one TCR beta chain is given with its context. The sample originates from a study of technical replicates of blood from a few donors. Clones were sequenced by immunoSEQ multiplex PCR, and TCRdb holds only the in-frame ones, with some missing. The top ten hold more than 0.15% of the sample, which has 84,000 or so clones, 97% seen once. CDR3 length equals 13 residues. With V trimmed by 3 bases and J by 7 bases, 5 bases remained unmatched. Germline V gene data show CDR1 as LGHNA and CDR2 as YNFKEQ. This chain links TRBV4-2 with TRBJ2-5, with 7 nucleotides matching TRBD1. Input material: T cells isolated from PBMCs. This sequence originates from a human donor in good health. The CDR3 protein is CASSQTGLGTQYF. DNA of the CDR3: TGTGCCAGCAGCCAGACAGGGCTCGGGACCCAGTACTTC.